This TCR beta chain was retrieved from a study of metastatic and nonmetastatic thyroid tumors. Whole-study context: Malignant thyroid and benign thyroid patients provided blood and tumor or nodule tissue whose repertoires were compared. Overall study findings and caveats: As reported, TCR beta diversity in blood and tumor was significantly higher in malignant thyroid tumors than in benign nodules.

The V and J ends lost 1 base and 3 bases, in that order; junction bases with no gene match: 7. The CDR3 is made up of 16 amino acids. From germline, CDR1 is KGHDR and CDR2 SFDVKD. Patients underwent thyroid surgery, and none had received any treatment before it. As handled by the study authors: For papillary thyroid cancer, a distant-metastasis classifier was constructed from CDR3 differences observed across clinicopathological groups. TCRdb reassembled clones from the PCR reads with MiXCR. The authors' filters were not applied to this entry. The table lists more than 20,000 clones, around 12% of them singletons, with roughly a quarter in the top ten. This clone showed up many times. Antigen unknown.

Source material: blood. The TCR originated in a female donor with papillary thyroid cancer or a benign thyroid nodule (not recorded which). Some clones in this sample may be carry-over from other donors' samples. J is TRBJ2-5 and V is TRBV24-1; 7 nucleotides align to TRBD2. The CDR3 nucleotides are TGTGCCACCAGTGATTTTGTCTGGGGAGGGGAAGAGACCCAGTACTTC. It specifies CATSDFVWGGEETQYF.